What follows is one T cell receptor (beta chain) and its context. Its recognized antigen is unknown. Base qualities are not recorded, but no much larger clone differs from it by a single base. The data originate from a study of radiation and T cells in renal cell carcinoma (dated by TCRdb to about 2020). For context, the study as a whole: In total, about 53 samples, comprising 25 or so tumors and approximately 27 peripheral blood samples, were subjected to TCR beta sequencing. The last blood draw occurred 4 weeks after radiation, at the same time as nephrectomy. Across all 53 samples, around 4,000,000 unique CDR3 nucleotide sequences, encoding 2,658,974 unique CDR3 amino acid sequences, were identified. The research as a whole found: Because the trial had a single-armed design, the trial could not examine how radiation dose or scheduling affected the TCR repertoire. An increase in top tumor clonotypes in blood was observed from baseline to 2 weeks post-radiation, followed by contraction by 4 weeks, which was taken to suggest transient expansion of tumor-resident clones. Because pretreatment tumor biopsies were not available, the baseline intratumoral presence of clonotypes could not be determined. Blood repertoire dynamics were not followed beyond 4 weeks after treatment.

Following the manufacturer's recommendations, the immunoSEQ kit was used to generate TCR beta libraries from genomic DNA. Library preparation used a first multiplex PCR with proprietary primers, then a second PCR adding unique barcodes, with bead cleanups after each round. Each sample batch included a kit-provided positive control reaction and a negative control reaction. The final libraries underwent checking on an Agilent 4200 TapeStation D1000 ScreenTape, volumetric pooling, and quantification by qPCR. Sequencing ran on an Illumina NextSeq500 with a MidOutput 150-cycle cartridge, using 156 Read1 and 15 Index1 cycles with kit custom primers. The pooled library was loaded at roughly 0.9 pM with approximately 20% PhiX control spiked in. The paper's processing steps were these. Vendor-processed data were analyzed in R, and a clonotype was defined as all T cells sharing the same CDR3 nucleotide sequence. For clone abundance analyses, frequencies were normalized to the 10,000 most abundant clones per sample. Public T cell clones, which averaged fewer than five per sample, were excluded before analysis. Tumor-enriched and baseline blood-enriched clonotypes were defined by at least a 32-fold difference in abundance between compartments. Clonotypes expanded or contracted between blood time points were identified with a beta-binomial differential abundance model. Tumor-blood repertoire similarity was measured with the Baroni-Urbani and Buser coefficient, and group comparisons used two-tailed Wilcoxon tests in R. This is the immuneACCESS table as TCRdb keeps it, with only in-frame sequences that have V and J called. A part of the clones is gone; compared with another copy, unresolved V genes explain less than half, and the rest is unexplained. For V, J and clone size, that table is used; D and trimming come from the DNA. The sample records over 60,000 clones, over 65% of which are singletons. Of the sample, roughly 2.2% falls within the top ten clones.

The CDR3 covers 15 residues, taking in both the cysteine and the phenylalanine. Only CDR3 DNA remains: 45 bases, in frame from the first base. Relative to germline, V is missing 5 bases and J is missing 5 bases, with 4 bases of the junction outside any gene match. CDR1 and CDR2, looked up from the germline V gene, are SGHTA and FQGTGA. This specimen's time point label, interpreted: blood 4 weeks post-SBRT, at nephrectomy. According to the study, the label for this sample's treatment or condition signals: 15 Gy SBRT to primary tumor, nephrectomy 4 weeks later. The samples were obtained from a clinical trial, where primary renal cell carcinomas were treated with 15 Gy stereotactic body radiation therapy and then removed by nephrectomy 4 weeks afterward. To follow tumor-enriched clonotypes, serial peripheral blood was collected from radiation-treated patients at baseline and at 2 weeks and 4 weeks after SBRT. Every patient had renal cell carcinoma of clear cell pathology. The QIAamp DNA Blood Mini Kit (Qiagen) was used to prepare genomic DNA for TCR sequencing. The analyses included only samples that passed all quality control checks.

The sample here was blood, taken from a patient whose treatment included radiotherapy and nephrectomy. The V and J segments used are TRBV7-3 and TRBJ2-3; 13 central bases correspond to TRBD2. The sequence was collected from a woman aged 55-70 years with renal cell carcinoma. The CDR3 is CASSLGLAGIDTQYF. The DNA is TGTGCCAGCAGCCTGGGACTAGCGGGGATAGATACGCAGTATTTT.